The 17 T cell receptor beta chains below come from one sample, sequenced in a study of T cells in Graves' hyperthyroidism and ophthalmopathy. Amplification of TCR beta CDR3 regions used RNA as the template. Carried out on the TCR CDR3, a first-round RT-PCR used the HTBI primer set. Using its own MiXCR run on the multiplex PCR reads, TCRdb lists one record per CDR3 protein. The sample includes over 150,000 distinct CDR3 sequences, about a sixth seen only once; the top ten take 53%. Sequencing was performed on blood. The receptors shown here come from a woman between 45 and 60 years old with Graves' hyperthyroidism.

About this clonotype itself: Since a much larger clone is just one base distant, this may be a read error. CDR3 in DNA: TGTGCCAGCATCAGACGGGGCAGGGTCACAGATACGCAGTATTTT. Translating gives CASIRRGRVTDTQYF. The V and J genes are TRBV2 and TRBJ2-3; D is perhaps TRBD1 or TRBD2 (5 bases each). This CDR3 has 15 residues. Trimming took off 7 bases at V and 2 bases at J, with 16 bases between the two ends. From germline, CDR1 is SNHLY and CDR2 FYNNEI.

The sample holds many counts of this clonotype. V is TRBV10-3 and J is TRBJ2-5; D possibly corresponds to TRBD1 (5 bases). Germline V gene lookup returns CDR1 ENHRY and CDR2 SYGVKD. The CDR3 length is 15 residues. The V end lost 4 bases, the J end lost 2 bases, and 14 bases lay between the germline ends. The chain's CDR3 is CAISGPQDEQETQYF. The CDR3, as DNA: TGTGCCATCAGTGGCCCACAGGACGAACAAGAGACCCAGTACTTC.

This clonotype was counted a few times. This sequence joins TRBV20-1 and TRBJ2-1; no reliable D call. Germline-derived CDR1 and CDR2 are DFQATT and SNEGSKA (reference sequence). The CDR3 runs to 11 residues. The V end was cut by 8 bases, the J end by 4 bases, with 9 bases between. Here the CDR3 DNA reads TGCAGTAGGCTAAGTTACAATGAGCAGTTCTTC. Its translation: CSRLSYNEQFF.

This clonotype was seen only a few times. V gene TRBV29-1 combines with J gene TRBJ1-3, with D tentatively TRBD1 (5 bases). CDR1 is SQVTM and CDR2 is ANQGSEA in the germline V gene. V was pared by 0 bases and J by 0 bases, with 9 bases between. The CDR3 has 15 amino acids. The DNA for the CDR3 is TGCAGCGTTGAAGAGTGGGGGGGCTCTGGAAACACCATATATTTT. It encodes CSVEEWGGSGNTIYF.

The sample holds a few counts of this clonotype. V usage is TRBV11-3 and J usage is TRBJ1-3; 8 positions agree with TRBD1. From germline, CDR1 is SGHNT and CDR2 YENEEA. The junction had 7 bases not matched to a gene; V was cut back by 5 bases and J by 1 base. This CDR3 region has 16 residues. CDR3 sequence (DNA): TGTGCCAGCAGCCAGACAGGGGTTACTTCTGGAAACACCATATATTTT. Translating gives CASSQTGVTSGNTIYF.

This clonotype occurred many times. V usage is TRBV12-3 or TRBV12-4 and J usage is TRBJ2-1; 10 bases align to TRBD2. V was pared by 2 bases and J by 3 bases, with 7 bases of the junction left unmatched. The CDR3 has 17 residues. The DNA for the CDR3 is TGTGCCAGCAGTTTAAGGCTAGCGGGAGTTGTCTACAATGAGCAGTTCTTC. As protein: CASSLRLAGVVYNEQFF.

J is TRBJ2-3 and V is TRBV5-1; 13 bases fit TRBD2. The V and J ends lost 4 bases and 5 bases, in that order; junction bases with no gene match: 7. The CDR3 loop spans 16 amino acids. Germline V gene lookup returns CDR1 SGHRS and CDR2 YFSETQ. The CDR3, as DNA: TGCGCCAGCAGCGCCGGGACTAGCGGGGAAGTAGATACGCAGTATTTT. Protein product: CASSAGTSGEVDTQYF. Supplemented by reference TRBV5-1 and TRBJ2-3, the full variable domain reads KAGVTQTPRYLIKTRGQQVTLSCSPISGHRSVSWYQQTPGQGLQFLFEYFSETQRNKGNFPGRFSGRQFSNSRSEMNVSTLELGDSALYLCASSAGTSGEVDTQYFGPGTRLTVL.

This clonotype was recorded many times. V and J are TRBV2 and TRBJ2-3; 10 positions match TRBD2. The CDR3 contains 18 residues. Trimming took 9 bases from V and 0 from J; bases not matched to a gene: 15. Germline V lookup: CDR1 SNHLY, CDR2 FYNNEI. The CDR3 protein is CARPRGSGRDSSTDTQYF. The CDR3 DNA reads TGTGCCAGGCCGCGGGGCAGCGGGAGGGATTCTAGCACAGATACGCAGTATTTT.

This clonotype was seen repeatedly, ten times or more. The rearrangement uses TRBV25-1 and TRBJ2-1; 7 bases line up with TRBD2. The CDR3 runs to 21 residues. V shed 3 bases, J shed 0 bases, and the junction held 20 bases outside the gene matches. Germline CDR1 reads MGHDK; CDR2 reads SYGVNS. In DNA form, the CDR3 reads TGTGCCAGCAGTGACAGAGCCGTTCGGGGGGAGGCGCTGAGCTCCTACAATGAGCAGTTCTTC. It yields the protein CASSDRAVRGEALSSYNEQFF.

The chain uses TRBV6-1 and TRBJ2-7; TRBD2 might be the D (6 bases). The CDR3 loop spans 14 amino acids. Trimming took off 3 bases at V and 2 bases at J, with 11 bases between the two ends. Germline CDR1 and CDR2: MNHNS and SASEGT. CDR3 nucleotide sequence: TGTGCCAGCAGTGATTGGGGGGTTGCCTACGAGCAGTACTTC. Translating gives CASSDWGVAYEQYF.

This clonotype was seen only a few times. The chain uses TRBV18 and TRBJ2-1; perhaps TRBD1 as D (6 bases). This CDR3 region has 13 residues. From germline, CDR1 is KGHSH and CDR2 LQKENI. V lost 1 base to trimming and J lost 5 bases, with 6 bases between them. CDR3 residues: CASSPRQDNEQFF. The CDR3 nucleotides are TGTGCCAGCTCACCACGACAGGACAATGAGCAGTTCTTC.

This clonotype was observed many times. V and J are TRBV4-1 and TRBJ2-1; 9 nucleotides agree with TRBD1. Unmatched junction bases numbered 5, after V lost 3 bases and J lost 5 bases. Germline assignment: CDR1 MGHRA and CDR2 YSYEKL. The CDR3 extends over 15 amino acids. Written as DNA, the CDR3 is TGCGCCAGCAGCCAGACCGGGACAGGGAACAATGAGCAGTTCTTC. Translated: CASSQTGTGNNEQFF.

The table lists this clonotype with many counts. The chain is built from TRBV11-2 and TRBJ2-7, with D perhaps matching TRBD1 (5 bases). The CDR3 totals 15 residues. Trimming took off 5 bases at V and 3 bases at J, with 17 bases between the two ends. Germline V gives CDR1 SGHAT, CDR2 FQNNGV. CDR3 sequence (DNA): TGTGCCAGCAGCCGAACGGCAGGGCAGGGCTACGAGCAGTACTTC. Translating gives CASSRTAGQGYEQYF.

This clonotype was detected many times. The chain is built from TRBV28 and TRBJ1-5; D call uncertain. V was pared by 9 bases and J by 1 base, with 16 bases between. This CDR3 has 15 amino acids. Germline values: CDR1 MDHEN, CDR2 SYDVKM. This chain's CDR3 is CASLTPLKSNQPQHF. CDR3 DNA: TGTGCCAGTCTGACCCCGCTTAAGAGCAATCAGCCCCAGCATTTT.

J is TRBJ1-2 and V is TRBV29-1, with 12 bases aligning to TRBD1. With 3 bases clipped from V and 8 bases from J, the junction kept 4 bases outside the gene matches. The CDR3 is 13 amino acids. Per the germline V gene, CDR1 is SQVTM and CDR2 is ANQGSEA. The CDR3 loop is CSVEGDRGQGYTF. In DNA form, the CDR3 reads TGCAGCGTTGAGGGGGACAGGGGGCAGGGCTACACCTTC.

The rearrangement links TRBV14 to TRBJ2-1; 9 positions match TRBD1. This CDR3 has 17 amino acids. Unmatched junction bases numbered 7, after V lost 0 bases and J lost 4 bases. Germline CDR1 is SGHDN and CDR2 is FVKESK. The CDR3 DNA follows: TGTGCCAGCAGCCAAGACCCTGGGACAGGGTTTTACAATGAGCAGTTCTTC. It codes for CASSQDPGTGFYNEQFF.

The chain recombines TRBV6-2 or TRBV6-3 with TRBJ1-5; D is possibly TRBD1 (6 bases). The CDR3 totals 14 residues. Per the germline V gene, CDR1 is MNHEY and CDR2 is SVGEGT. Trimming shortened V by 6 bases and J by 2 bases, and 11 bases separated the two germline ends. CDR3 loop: CASSNRVGNQPQHF. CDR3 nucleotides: TGTGCCAGCAGCAACAGGGTTGGCAATCAGCCCCAGCATTTT.